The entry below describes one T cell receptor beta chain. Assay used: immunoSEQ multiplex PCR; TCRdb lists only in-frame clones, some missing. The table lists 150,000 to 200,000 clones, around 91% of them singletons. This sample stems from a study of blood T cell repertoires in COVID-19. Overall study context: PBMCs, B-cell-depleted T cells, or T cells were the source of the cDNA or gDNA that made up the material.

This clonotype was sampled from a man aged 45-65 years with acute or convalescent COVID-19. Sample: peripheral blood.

The CDR3 sequence: CASSLTGGLTEAFF. The CDR3 nucleotides read TGTGCCAGCAGCCTTACAGGGGGCTTAACTGAAGCTTTCTTT. The rearrangement joins TRBV7-3 to TRBJ1-1, with TRBD1 matching 9 bases. This CDR3 spans 14 amino acids. V was clipped by 5 bases and J by 5 bases; unmatched bases: 6. The germline V gene encodes CDR1 SGHTA and CDR2 FQGTGA.